These T cell receptor beta chains were read from a single sample in a study of T cell clusters in autoimmune cytopenias. For each CDR3 protein, TCRdb gives one entry from its re-call of the multiplex PCR reads, without DNA. This repertoire comprises approximately 2,000 distinct CDR3 sequences; its ten largest clones make up 18%. This sample was also put to use in a study of T cell repertoires in aging, cancer and after chemotherapy.

The specimen was peripheral blood. These TCRs come from a human donor with chronic lymphocytic leukemia. Both conserved end residues are part of each CDR3. Only some rows state a clone size, as once, few, many or a class for expanded clones.

V	J	length	size	CDR3
TRBV5-1	TRBJ1-3	15	NA	CASRLDRASGNTIYF
TRBV5-6	TRBJ1-2	15	medium-sized	CASSLEGPWNYGYTF
TRBV19	TRBJ1-1	11	large	CASRENTEAFF
TRBV7-9	TRBJ2-3	15	medium-sized	CASSPQRAAADTQYF
TRBV6-2/TRBV6-3	TRBJ2-1	15	large	CASSVSSGGGHEQFF
TRBV7-2	TRBJ1-3	15	NA	CASSLDVSSGNTIYF
TRBV29-1	TRBJ1-1	14	large	CSVLQTRGNTEAFF
TRBV14	TRBJ1-1	15	NA	CASSLLQGVNTEAFF
TRBV7-2	TRBJ1-5	15	medium-sized	CASSYDRGNNQPQHF
TRBV9	TRBJ2-2	14	NA	CASSVQGANGELFF
TRBV6-2/TRBV6-3	TRBJ1-1	13	medium-sized	CASSYRVRTEAFF
TRBV12-3/TRBV12-4	TRBJ2-5	11	medium-sized	CASSLGETQYF
TRBV19	TRBJ2-7	13	medium-sized	CASMPQSSYEQYF
TRBV18	TRBJ1-1	16	medium-sized	CASSADRVATNTEAFF
TRBV20-1	TRBJ1-2	15	NA	CSARDNGGANYGYTF
TRBV5-1	TRBJ1-4	16	NA	CASSFQQGATNEKLFF
TRBV7-6	TRBJ2-3	15	NA	CASSQELARTDTQYF
TRBV12-3/TRBV12-4	TRBJ1-1	13	medium-sized	CASSLLLSTEAFF
TRBV19	TRBJ1-6	19	large	CASSIPSGQTTFYNSPLHF
TRBV12-3/TRBV12-4	TRBJ2-3	14	medium-sized	CASSLDRGTDTQYF
TRBV6-2/TRBV6-3	TRBJ2-3	16	large	CASRPTGRGPADTQYF
TRBV6-6	TRBJ2-1	17	large	CASSYAMRGGGVNEQFF
TRBV6-1	TRBJ2-3	14	large	CASRTGASTDTQYF
TRBV5-1	TRBJ1-1	14	NA	CASSLERLGTEAFF
TRBV20-1	TRBJ2-2	16	medium-sized	CSARDRTGRFDGELFF
TRBV20-1	TRBJ1-5	12	NA	CSVVPPNQPQHF
TRBV6-4	TRBJ2-3	15	medium-sized	CASSETSGGTDTQYF
TRBV7-2	TRBJ1-1	14	medium-sized	CASSSYRTGAEAFF
TRBV20-1	TRBJ1-4	14	NA	CSARGQEITEKLFF
TRBV20-1	TRBJ1-6	15	medium-sized	CSAPVMGDRNSPLHF
TRBV10-3	TRBJ2-7	14	NA	CAISESQGTYEQYF
TRBV12-3/TRBV12-4	TRBJ1-2	12	medium-sized	CASRDRVYGYTF
TRBV5-1	TRBJ1-4	15	NA	CASSQRTGGGEKLFF
TRBV11-2	TRBJ1-1	15	NA	CASSHLDRTNTEAFF
TRBV5-5	TRBJ2-5	13	medium-sized	CASSLAGEGTQYF
TRBV6-5	TRBJ1-3	15	medium-sized	CASSYSIDPGNTIYF